These 17 T cell receptor beta chains share one sample of origin, sequenced in a study of blood T cells in healthy people across ages. PCR was performed a second time for about 6 to 11 cycles using a sample-barcoded 5' primer and a J-beta primer mix. TCRdb reanalysed the 5' RACE reads using MiXCR and keeps one entry per CDR3 protein. The sample lists around 1,000,000 distinct CDR3 sequences, roughly a quarter occurring once. The sample was also linked to a second study, of T cells of mothers and their children.

Specimen: blood. These receptors were taken from a girl aged 2 to 9 in good health.

This clonotype was counted only a few times. The V gene is TRBV12-3 or TRBV12-4, the J gene TRBJ2-1; the D is unclear. The V and J ends lost 3 bases and 4 bases respectively, with 10 bases between them. The CDR3 is 14 residues long. CDR3 residues: CASSFPDGYNEQFF. The CDR3 nucleotides read TGTGCCAGCAGTTTTCCCGACGGGTACAATGAGCAGTTCTTC.

This clonotype was seen only a few times. The J gene is TRBJ2-3, the V gene TRBV12-3 or TRBV12-4; the D is unclear. The CDR3 contains 16 residues. The ends were cut back, 5 bases at V and 2 bases at J, with 17 bases in the middle. CDR3 DNA sequence: TGTGCCAGCAGTCCCCTCCACCACCCTAACACAGATACGCAGTATTTT. This codes for CASSPLHHPNTDTQYF.

This clonotype has more than one count but fewer than ten. The V call is TRBV29-1, the J call TRBJ1-1; D remains unclear. In germline, CDR1 is SQVTM, CDR2 ANQGSEA. The CDR3 loop spans 11 amino acids. The V gene lost 3 bases and the J gene lost 6 bases, with 8 bases spanning the gap. The CDR3 loop is CSVEELSEAFF. CDR3 in DNA: TGCAGCGTTGAGGAGTTATCTGAAGCTTTCTTT.

J is TRBJ1-5 and V is TRBV7-3, with no clear D. Trimming pared 8 bases from V and 5 bases from J, leaving 13 bases between. This CDR3 is 13 amino acids long. Looked up from germline, CDR1 is SGHTA and CDR2 is FQGTGA. The CDR3 is CASLPVADQPQHF. The CDR3 DNA reads as TGTGCCAGCTTACCCGTGGCCGATCAGCCCCAGCATTTT.

This clonotype was counted between two and nine times. CDR3 sequence reads: CASSVDRETYEQYF. Written as DNA, the CDR3 is TGTGCCAGCAGTGTTGACAGGGAAACCTACGAGCAGTACTTC. This rearrangement joins TRBV2 to TRBJ2-7, with TRBD1 matching 7 bases. The CDR3 has 14 residues. Germline CDR1 reads SNHLY; CDR2 reads FYNNEI. Trimming removed 4 bases from V and 2 bases from J; junction bases left unmatched: 5.

This clonotype was seen only a few times. The CDR3 here is CASSWLGSGANVLTF. The CDR3 coding sequence is TGTGCCAGCAGTTGGTTAGGTTCTGGGGCCAACGTCCTGACTTTC. The gene calls are TRBV7-2 and TRBJ2-6; D ambiguous. Germline V gene data show CDR1 as SGHTA and CDR2 as FQGNSA. The V gene lost 6 bases and the J gene lost 1 base, with 10 bases spanning the gap. The CDR3 consists of 15 residues.

This clonotype occurred a few times. An end of the junction does not agree with germline; a read error may underlie this. V gene TRBV5-1 combines with J gene TRBJ1-1; perhaps TRBD1 as D (6 bases). The CDR3 sequence is 15 residues long. CDR1 and CDR2 from the germline V gene are SGHRS and YFSETQ. The CDR3 is CTSSPQTGMNTEAFF. The DNA of the CDR3 is TGCACCAGCAGCCCCCAGACAGGCATGAACACTGAAGCTTTCTTT.

The genes are TRBV5-1 and TRBJ2-7, with TRBD2 as a possible D gene (6 bases). The V end was cut by 6 bases, the J end by 1 base, with 11 bases between. This CDR3 region has 13 residues. Germline-derived CDR1 and CDR2 are SGHRS and YFSETQ. The CDR3 nucleotides read TGCGCCAGCACCTCTAGCGTTTCCTACGAGCAGTACTTC. Protein sequence: CASTSSVSYEQYF.

This clonotype was seen more than once but under ten times. CDR3 DNA sequence: TGTGCCAGCAGCTTACTAGGGACAGGGTCGGCCTATGGCTACACCTTC. Translated, it gives CASSLLGTGSAYGYTF. The rearrangement links TRBV5-6 to TRBJ1-2; the match to TRBD1 covers 9 bases. The V gene's germline CDR1 is SGHDT and CDR2 YYEEEE. The CDR3 spans 16 residues. The trim removed 2 bases at V and 4 bases at J, leaving 9 bases unmatched.

V usage is TRBV14 and J usage is TRBJ2-7, with D possibly matching TRBD2 (5 bases). This CDR3 region has 17 residues. Looked up from germline, CDR1 is SGHDN and CDR2 is FVKESK. Trimming left V 2 bases short and J 0 bases short, with 17 bases between. The CDR3 here is CASSQRLSAETSYEQYF. CDR3 sequence (DNA): TGTGCCAGCAGCCAACGCCTTTCAGCGGAGACCTCCTACGAGCAGTACTTC. The full variable domain, completed using reference TRBV14 and TRBJ2-7, is EAGVTQFPSHSVIEKGQTVTLRCDPISGHDNLYWYRRVMGKEIKFLLHFVKESKQDESGMPNNRFLAERTGGTYSTLKVQPAELEDSGVYFCASSQRLSAETSYEQYFGPGTRLTVT.

Turning to this clonotype: At one end, the junction sequence differs from germline, possibly due to a read error. V gene TRBV20-1 combines with J gene TRBJ2-1; 11 nucleotides line up with TRBD2. The closer fit of TRBJ2-5 to the DNA end suggests the J call may be wrong. The CDR3 length is 16 residues. Germline CDR1 is DFQATT and CDR2 is SNEGSKA (reference sequence). CDR3 protein: CSATPGLAVYQEAQYF. The CDR3 region has the DNA TGCAGTGCCACCCCGGGACTAGCGGTATACCAAGAGGCCCAGTACTTC.

The chain uses TRBV29-1 and TRBJ2-3; TRBD2 agrees at 10 bases. Germline CDR1 SQVTM, CDR2 ANQGSEA. The CDR3 is 13 residues long. With 6 bases clipped from V and 6 bases from J, the junction kept 6 bases outside the gene matches. This CDR3 reads CSVLAGEDDTQYF. DNA of the CDR3: TGCAGCGTCCTAGCGGGAGAGGACGATACGCAGTATTTT.

Remarks on this clonotype: At one end, the junction sequence differs from germline, possibly due to a read error. The rearrangement links TRBV5-1 to TRBJ2-6, with D perhaps being TRBD1 or TRBD2 (5 bases each). This CDR3 spans 18 amino acids. The germline V gene has CDR1 SGHRS and CDR2 YFSETQ. CDR3 coding DNA: TGCGCCAGCAGCTTGGAAGGAGCCGGTGGATCCGGGGCCAACGCCCTGACTTTC. Translated, it gives CASSLEGAGGSGANALTF.

V and J are TRBV6-1 and TRBJ2-1; 7 bases match TRBD2. J lost 1 base, V lost 6 bases, and 15 bases had no gene match. The CDR3 sequence is 18 residues long. Germline V gene sequence: CDR1 MNHNS, CDR2 SASEGT. In nucleotides, the CDR3 is TGTGCCAGCAGGGTCCCTAGCGGTGAGAGCTTGTCCTACAATGAGCAGTTCTTC. This encodes CASRVPSGESLSYNEQFF.

This clonotype was observed a single time. A much bigger clone sits one base away, suggesting this may be a read error. This chain connects TRBV7-2 to TRBJ1-1; D gene ambiguous. CDR1 is SGHTA and CDR2 is FQGNSA in the germline V gene. The CDR3 sequence is 14 residues long. The CDR3 DNA is TGTGCCAGCAGCTTAGCGCCTAGGAACGCTGAAGCTTTCTTT. As protein: CASSLAPRNAEAFF. Looking up the rest from reference TRBV7-2 and TRBJ1-1 gives the full variable domain: GAGVSQSPSNKVTEKGKDVELRCDPISGHTALYWYRQSLGQGLEFLIYFQGNSAPDKSGLPSDRFSAERTGGSVSTLTIQRTQQEDSAVYLCASSLAPRNAEAFFGQGTRLTVV.

This clonotype has only a few counts. The rearrangement joins TRBV5-5 to TRBJ2-3, with 9 nucleotides matching TRBD2. CDR1 and CDR2 (germline): SGHKS, YYEKEE (reference sequence). Trimming removed 2 bases from V and 5 bases from J; junction bases left unmatched: 12. This CDR3 is 17 amino acids long. Here the CDR3 DNA reads TGTGCCAGCAGCTTACCCATGGGGACTAGCTGGGAAGATACGCAGTATTTT. Translated, it gives CASSLPMGTSWEDTQYF.

This clonotype appeared once. The chain recombines TRBV3-1 with TRBJ2-3, with D unresolved. V shed 3 bases and J shed 5 bases, with 6 bases lying between them. Germline V CDR1 and CDR2: LGHDT, YNNKEL (reference sequence). The CDR3 has 12 amino acids. The CDR3 DNA follows: TGTGCCAGCAGCCACTCCAGAGATACGCAGTATTTT. Residues: CASSHSRDTQYF.